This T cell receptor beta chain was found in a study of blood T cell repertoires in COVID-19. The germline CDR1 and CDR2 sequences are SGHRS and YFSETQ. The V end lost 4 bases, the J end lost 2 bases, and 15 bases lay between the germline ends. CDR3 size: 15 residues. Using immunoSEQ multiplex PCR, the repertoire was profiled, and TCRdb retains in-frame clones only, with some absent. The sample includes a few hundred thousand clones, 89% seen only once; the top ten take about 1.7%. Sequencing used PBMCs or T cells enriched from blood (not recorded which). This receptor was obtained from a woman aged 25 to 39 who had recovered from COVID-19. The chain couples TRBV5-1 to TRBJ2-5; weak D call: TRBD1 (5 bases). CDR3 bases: TGCGCCAGCAGCATCCTATCGGACATACAAGAGACCCAGTACTTC. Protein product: CASSILSDIQETQYF.